This TCR beta chain stems from a study of brain metastases from non-small cell lung cancer. Only in-frame clones appear in the TCRdb table, and some are missing; sequencing was by immunoSEQ multiplex PCR. In the table there are roughly 2,500 clones, 70% to 90% of which are singletons. The CDR3 length is 15 residues. The germline V gene has CDR1 MNHEY and CDR2 SMNVEV (reference sequence). This clone occurred once. A read error may produce the germline difference seen at one junction end. This sample also contains other DNA sequences that code for the same CDR3. The receptor was isolated from a donor at least 40 years old with non-small cell lung cancer. Material for sequencing was primary lung tumor tissue. The chain is built from TRBV27 and TRBJ2-2; D might be TRBD1 (6 bases). CDR3 sequence (DNA): TGTGCCAGCAGCCACGGGACACCGAATACCGGGGAGCTGTTTTTT. This sequence encodes CASSHGTPNTGELFF.